What follows are 20 T cell receptor beta chains derived from one specimen sequenced in a study of T cell repertoires in cytomegalovirus infection (dated by TCRdb to about 2019). What this sample's treatment or condition label stands for: in vitro stimulation with specific CMV peptide epitopes to enrich CMV-specific T cells. Their specific antigens are unknown. Sequencer: Illumina HiSeq 1500. TCRdb ran its own pipeline on the public reads, namely fastp trimming at Q25 and MiXCR clone calling, and kept in-frame beta chains. Entries are consolidated by CDR3 protein sequence, retaining the most common genes and DNA. For this sample the table gives approximately 730,000 distinct CDR3 sequences, of which roughly 28% were detected only once. Of the sample, over 10% falls within the top ten clones. The material sequenced was cultured CD8+ T cells from PBMCs, taken from culture after CMV antigen stimulation. The receptors here all came from a human donor in good health (CMV status not recorded). Some clones in this sample may be carry-over from other donors' samples.

In its sample, this clonotype was seen many times. This chain joins TRBV7-6 and TRBJ2-3; D is undetermined. The V end lost 4 bases, the J end lost 6 bases, and 11 bases lay between the germline ends. This CDR3 has 13 amino acids. The germline CDR1 and CDR2 sequences are SGHVS and FNYEAQ. This chain's CDR3 is CASSSLQADTQYF. CDR3 bases: TGTGCCAGCAGCTCCCTGCAGGCGGATACGCAGTATTTT.

This chain connects TRBV7-4 to TRBJ1-5; possibly TRBD1 for D (5 bases). Germline CDR1 and CDR2: SGHVT and SQSDAQ. The CDR3 covers 16 residues. Trimming took 4 bases from V and 4 from J, leaving 17 bases between them. CDR3 bases: TGTGCCAGCAGCTCCCAGACAGAGCATCTTAATCAGCCCCAGCATTTT. Protein sequence: CASSSQTEHLNQPQHF.

V gene TRBV27 combines with J gene TRBJ2-3; perhaps D is TRBD1 or TRBD2 (6 bases each). The V gene's germline CDR1 is MNHEY and CDR2 SMNVEV (reference sequence). The CDR3 totals 16 residues. The V end was cut by 1 base, the J end by 0 bases, with 11 bases between. The DNA of the CDR3 is TGTGCCAGCAGTTTATTGAAGGGGGGAAGCACAGATACGCAGTATTTT. Translated, it gives CASSLLKGGSTDTQYF.

The chain employs TRBV5-8 and TRBJ2-7, with 10 positions matching TRBD2. V lost 3 bases, J lost 0 bases, and 12 bases stayed unmatched. There are 18 residues in the CDR3. The germline V gene has CDR1 SGHTS and CDR2 YDEGEE. As DNA, the CDR3 is TGTGCCAGCAGCTCTTGGGCTAGCGGGGGCCCTCGCTCCTACGAGCAGTACTTC. This codes for CASSSWASGGPRSYEQYF.

The CDR3 loop reads CASSVGLGGPSSYNEQFF. In nucleotides, the CDR3 is TGTGCCAGCAGTGTGGGACTAGGTGGTCCTAGCTCCTACAATGAGCAGTTCTTC. The chain uses TRBV6-1 and TRBJ2-1, with 8 bases that match TRBD2. CDR1 MNHNS and CDR2 SASEGT come from the germline V gene. This CDR3 region has 18 residues. Losses at the gene ends were 4 bases for V and 0 bases for J; bases not matched to a gene: 11.

This clonotype was observed at least ten times. The genes are TRBV27 and TRBJ1-6; 8 bases fit TRBD1. The CDR3 is 14 residues long. With V trimmed by 4 bases and J by 9 bases, 5 bases remained unmatched. Germline V gene sequence: CDR1 MNHEY, CDR2 SMNVEV (reference sequence). The CDR3 DNA follows: TGTGCCAGCAGTTCTGGACAGGGCGGTTCACCCCTCCACTTT. Residues: CASSSGQGGSPLHF.

The chain links TRBV7-6 to TRBJ2-3, with 8 bases fitting TRBD1. V lost 5 bases and J lost 1; bases outside the gene matches: 2. This CDR3 is 14 amino acids long. The germline V gene has CDR1 SGHVS and CDR2 FNYEAQ. The CDR3 spells CASSPRGRTDTQYF. In DNA form, the CDR3 reads TGTGCCAGCAGCCCCAGGGGGCGCACAGATACGCAGTATTTT.

The sample holds one count of this clonotype. CDR3 residues: CASSPHREAKNIQYF. The CDR3 DNA reads as TGTGCCAGCAGCCCACACCGGGAAGCCAAAAACATTCAGTACTTC. The V and J genes are TRBV7-6 and TRBJ2-4; perhaps TRBD2 as D (5 bases). This CDR3 is 15 amino acids long. Trimming stripped 5 bases from V and 0 bases from J, with 11 bases between. Germline CDR1 SGHVS, CDR2 FNYEAQ.

V and J are TRBV6-2 or TRBV6-3 and TRBJ1-1; unclear D gene. The V end was cut by 6 bases, the J end by 4 bases, with 18 bases between. Germline V lookup: CDR1 MNHEY, CDR2 SVGEGT. This CDR3 region has 15 residues. CDR3: CASSRRSGGITEAFF. The CDR3 DNA reads TGTGCCAGCAGCCGGAGATCGGGCGGGATCACTGAAGCTTTCTTT.

This clonotype has at least ten counts. The chain is built from TRBV7-9 and TRBJ2-3; 9 bases agree with TRBD2. The CDR3 is 20 amino acids. The ends lost 3 bases at V and 0 bases at J; junction bases unmatched: 16. The germline gives CDR1 SEHNR, CDR2 FQNEAQ (reference sequence). The CDR3 nucleotides read TGTGCCAGCAGCTTTGCCCTAGCGGGGTTACCGAAAGCTAGCACAGATACGCAGTATTTT. It translates to CASSFALAGLPKASTDTQYF.

The table lists this clonotype with a count of one. This chain links TRBV6-2 or TRBV6-3 with TRBJ1-2; possible D gene TRBD1, 5 bases. Trimming took off 4 bases at V and 4 bases at J, with 19 bases between the two ends. Germline V gene data show CDR1 as MNHEY and CDR2 as SVGEGT. The CDR3 covers 16 residues. The CDR3 DNA is TGTGCCAGCAGTTCCGAGCGGGCGGGACGGTTCTATGGCTACACCTTC. Its protein product is CASSSERAGRFYGYTF.

This clonotype was observed a handful of times. The rearrangement links TRBV4-1 to TRBJ1-1; possible D gene TRBD1, 5 bases. The CDR3 is 11 residues long. Trimming stripped 3 bases from V and 7 bases from J, with 6 bases between. In germline, CDR1 is MGHRA, CDR2 YSYEKL. CDR3 protein: CASSQDNEAFF. The DNA for the CDR3 is TGCGCCAGCAGCCAGGACAATGAAGCTTTCTTT.

CDR3 DNA: TGTGCCAGCAGCCTTCCTTCTGCCGGGGAGCTGTTTTTT. Its translation: CASSLPSAGELFF. V usage is TRBV7-9 and J usage is TRBJ2-2; D is uncertain. The CDR3 is made up of 13 amino acids. CDR1 is SEHNR, CDR2 FQNEAQ, per germline (reference sequence). V was cut by 5 bases and J by 6 bases, with 10 bases left in between. Drawing the rest from reference TRBV7-9 and TRBJ2-2, the complete variable domain is DTGVSQNPRHKITKRGQNVTFRCDPISEHNRLYWYRQTLGQGPEFLTYFQNEAQLEKSRLLSDRFSAERPKGSFSTLEIQRTEQGDSAMYLCASSLPSAGELFFGEGSRLTVL.

The chain is built from TRBV4-1 and TRBJ2-7, with D possibly being TRBD2 (7 bases). Trimming pared 1 base from V and 3 bases from J, leaving 13 bases between. This CDR3 contains 15 residues. Germline V gene lookup returns CDR1 MGHRA and CDR2 YSYEKL. The DNA for the CDR3 is TGCGCCAGCAGCCAAGTCGCGGGGGCGCACTACGAGCAGTACTTC. Translating it yields CASSQVAGAHYEQYF.

The rearrangement links TRBV29-1 to TRBJ2-3; D is perhaps TRBD1 (6 bases). CDR1 and CDR2 (germline): SQVTM, ANQGSEA. V lost 6 bases and J lost 2, with 12 bases in between. The CDR3 runs to 13 residues. Here the CDR3 reads CSVAQGPTDTQYF. CDR3 nucleotides: TGCAGCGTCGCACAGGGTCCCACAGATACGCAGTATTTT.

J is TRBJ1-4 and V is TRBV7-9, with TRBD1 matching 7 bases. The CDR3 loop spans 15 amino acids. Germline assignment: CDR1 SEHNR and CDR2 FQNEAQ (reference sequence). The junction had 6 bases not matched to a gene; V was cut back by 4 bases and J by 4 bases. The CDR3 protein is CASSSRQGGNEKLFF. The CDR3, as DNA: TGTGCCAGCAGCTCGAGACAGGGAGGTAATGAAAAACTGTTTTTT.

V usage is TRBV7-6 and J usage is TRBJ2-2, with a tentative D call TRBD1 (6 bases). The CDR3 covers 18 residues. Trimming removed 1 base from V and 2 bases from J, with 17 bases in between. The germline gives CDR1 SGHVS, CDR2 FNYEAQ. Written as DNA, the CDR3 is TGTGCCAGCAGCTTAGAGGGGGTTAGACCTGTAAACACCGGGGAGCTGTTTTTT. Amino acid sequence: CASSLEGVRPVNTGELFF.

The chain links TRBV7-9 to TRBJ2-7; the match to TRBD1 covers 7 bases. The CDR3 is 14 amino acids. The junction had 10 bases not matched to a gene; V was cut back by 5 bases and J by 6 bases. Germline loops: CDR1 SEHNR, CDR2 FQNEAQ (reference sequence). The CDR3 is CASSHTGAQGEQYF. The CDR3 coding sequence is TGTGCCAGCAGCCATACAGGGGCCCAGGGCGAGCAGTACTTC.

The sample holds a few counts of this clonotype. V gene TRBV9 combines with J gene TRBJ1-2; D possibly corresponds to TRBD1 (5 bases). Germline CDR1 and CDR2: SGDLS and YYNGEE. The CDR3 covers 14 residues. Deletions cut 2 bases from V and 0 bases from J, with 8 bases between. The CDR3 nucleotides are TGTGCCAGCAGCGTGGGGACGGCTAACTATGGCTACACCTTC. Its translation is CASSVGTANYGYTF.

This clonotype has just a few counts. This rearrangement joins TRBV10-1 to TRBJ1-1; TRBD1 might be the D (5 bases). The CDR3 has 13 residues. V lost 2 bases to trimming and J lost 4 bases, with 8 bases between them. The germline gives CDR1 WNHNN, CDR2 SYGVQD (reference sequence). DNA of the CDR3: TGCGCCAGCAGTGAGCTGGGGACCACTGAAGCTTTCTTT. This encodes CASSELGTTEAFF.